This TCR beta chain came from a study of blood T cell repertoires in COVID-19. About the research overall: From T cells, B-cell-depleted T cells, or PBMCs came the material, which was cDNA or gDNA.

Original handling: Estimation of nucleated cell counts relied on the amplification of reference gene primers. TCRdb keeps only in-frame clones here, not all; method: immunoSEQ multiplex PCR. The V and J calls and clone size are taken from that table; D and trimming were inferred from the DNA. The data contain approximately 100,000 clones, approximately 92% of them seen just once; the ten biggest clones take up under 7.5%. The ends were cut back, 0 bases at V and 0 bases at J, with 9 bases in the middle. Germline V gives CDR1 SGHDN, CDR2 FVKESK. CDR3 length equals 15 residues. The specimen was peripheral blood. V is TRBV14 and J is TRBJ2-7; no reliable D call. This sequence was found in a man between 65 and 85 years old with acute or convalescent COVID-19. The CDR3 reads CASSQEPYSSYEQYF. CDR3 DNA: TGTGCCAGCAGCCAAGAACCCTATAGCTCCTACGAGCAGTACTTC.